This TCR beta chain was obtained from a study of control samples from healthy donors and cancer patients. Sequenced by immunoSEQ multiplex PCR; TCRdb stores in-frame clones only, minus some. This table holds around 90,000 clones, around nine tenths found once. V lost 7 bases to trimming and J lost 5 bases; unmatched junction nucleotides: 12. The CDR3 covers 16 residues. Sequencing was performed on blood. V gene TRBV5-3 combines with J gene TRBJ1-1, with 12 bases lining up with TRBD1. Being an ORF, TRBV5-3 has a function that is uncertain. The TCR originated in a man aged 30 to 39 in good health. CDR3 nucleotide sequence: TGTGCCAGAGGGAGGGGCCGGGACAGGGGGCAGACTGAAGCTTTCTTT. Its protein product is CARGRGRDRGQTEAFF.